The 18 T cell receptor beta chains in this list originate from one sample, sequenced in a study of blood T cell repertoires in COVID-19. Measured with immunoSEQ multiplex PCR; TCRdb has only the in-frame clones, and not every one. The sample has about 58,000 clones, around 89% seen once. The sequenced sample was peripheral blood. The source is a woman aged 60-70 years with active COVID-19.

For the CDR3, the DNA is TGTGCCAGAAGGGGGAGGGAGAACACTGAAGCTTTCTTT. Residues: CARRGRENTEAFF. The rearrangement links TRBV5-6 to TRBJ1-1, with D possibly matching TRBD1 (6 bases). This CDR3 contains 13 residues. Trimming removed 8 bases at V and 1 base at J, with 12 bases between. Germline V gene sequence: CDR1 SGHDT, CDR2 YYEEEE.

To note about this clone: One junction end disagrees with the germline gene, perhaps due to a read error. The chain combines TRBV18 with TRBJ2-5, with D perhaps matching TRBD1 (5 bases). Germline V gene sequence: CDR1 KGHSH, CDR2 LQKENI. CDR3 size: 13 residues. CDR3 sequence: CASSPPGQETRYF. The CDR3 DNA sequence: TGTGCCAGCTCACCACCAGGACAAGAGACCCGGTACTTC.

V is TRBV15 and J is TRBJ1-4; D call uncertain. The V end was cut by 4 bases, the J end by 10 bases, with 16 bases between. The length of the CDR3 is 14 residues. Germline V gene lookup returns CDR1 LNHNV and CDR2 YYDKDF (reference sequence). The CDR3 bases are TGTGCCACCAGCATTCGCCACGGGGAGGGAAAACTGTTTTTT. Protein product: CATSIRHGEGKLFF.

The CDR3 here is CASVLTGGNEKLFF. The CDR3 DNA sequence: TGTGCCAGCGTACTTACAGGGGGGAACGAAAAACTGTTTTTT. V gene TRBV6-5 combines with J gene TRBJ1-4; TRBD1 agrees at 8 bases. V lost 8 bases, J lost 8 bases, and 10 bases stayed unmatched. Germline lookup yields CDR1 MNHEY and CDR2 SVGAGI. This CDR3 has 14 amino acids.

This clone has just one count. The chain's CDR3 is CASTQSYEQYF. CDR3 sequence (DNA): TGTGCCAGCACCCAGTCCTACGAGCAGTACTTC. This chain links TRBV7-2 with TRBJ2-7, with D unresolved. CDR1 and CDR2 from the germline V gene are SGHTA and FQGNSA. This CDR3 is 11 amino acids long. V was cut by 7 bases and J by 1 base, with 5 bases left in between. Together with reference TRBV7-2 and TRBJ2-7, the CDR3 gives the full variable domain: GAGVSQSPSNKVTEKGKDVELRCDPISGHTALYWYRQSLGQGLEFLIYFQGNSAPDKSGLPSDRFSAERTGGSVSTLTIQRTQQEDSAVYLCASTQSYEQYFGPGTRLTVT.

The J gene is TRBJ1-6, the V gene TRBV14; maybe TRBD1 (6 bases). Germline V gene lookup returns CDR1 SGHDN and CDR2 FVKESK. The CDR3 covers 13 residues. Deletions cut 7 bases from V and 10 bases from J, with 14 bases between. CDR3 nucleotides: TGTGCCAGCAACAGGGATCCCATCTCACCCCTCCACTTT. It specifies CASNRDPISPLHF. Variable domain in full (rest from reference TRBV14 and TRBJ1-6): EAGVTQFPSHSVIEKGQTVTLRCDPISGHDNLYWYRRVMGKEIKFLLHFVKESKQDESGMPNNRFLAERTGGTYSTLKVQPAELEDSGVYFCASNRDPISPLHFGNGTRLTVT.

CDR3 amino acids: CASTNSGTEAFF. DNA of the CDR3: TGTGCCAGCACCAATTCGGGCACTGAAGCTTTCTTT. The chain is built from TRBV12-3 or TRBV12-4 and TRBJ1-1, with no clear D. The CDR3 extends over 12 amino acids. V shed 7 bases and J shed 4 bases, with 10 bases lying between them.

The chain combines TRBV6-6 with TRBJ1-2; no definite D call. The CDR3 is 11 residues long. Germline lookup yields CDR1 MNHNY and CDR2 SVGAGI (reference sequence). V lost 7 bases to trimming and J lost 2 bases, with 5 bases between them. The CDR3 DNA sequence: TGTGCCAGCACCAGGAACTATGGCTACACCTTC. Protein product: CASTRNYGYTF.

The chain combines TRBV3-1 (or the pseudogene TRBV3-2) with TRBJ2-5; 8 positions match TRBD2. CDR1 and CDR2 from the germline V gene are LGHDT and YNNKEL (reference sequence). Unmatched junction bases numbered 9, after V lost 4 bases and J lost 5 bases. This CDR3 is built from 15 residues. CDR3 residues: CASSPNSGGRETQYF. The CDR3 DNA reads as TGTGCCAGCAGCCCAAATAGCGGCGGGAGGGAGACCCAGTACTTC.

This chain uses TRBV6-7 with TRBJ1-1; D not resolved. TRBV6-7 is flagged as an ORF with uncertain function. V dropped 8 bases and J dropped 7 bases, with 14 bases sitting between them. This CDR3 is 12 amino acids long. CDR3 amino acids: CASYHGEGEAFF. CDR3 DNA sequence: TGTGCCAGCTATCATGGGGAGGGTGAAGCTTTCTTT.

In nucleotides, the CDR3 is TGTGCCACCAGTGAAGCGGGCAGCTCCTACAATGAGCAGTTCTTC. Translating gives CATSEAGSSYNEQFF. The gene calls are TRBV24-1 and TRBJ2-1; tentative D call: TRBD2 (6 bases). Trimming took off 4 bases at V and 0 bases at J, with 9 bases between the two ends. The length of the CDR3 is 15 residues. The germline CDR1 and CDR2 sequences are KGHDR and SFDVKD.

This clone was observed a single time. This chain uses TRBV18 with TRBJ1-1; 8 positions agree with TRBD1. Germline trimming cut 3 bases from V and 0 bases from J; bases unmatched to any gene: 6. The CDR3 is 16 residues long. Germline V CDR1 and CDR2: KGHSH, LQKENI. The CDR3 here is CASSPIGQGLNTEAFF. The CDR3 bases are TGTGCCAGCTCACCCATAGGACAGGGTTTGAACACTGAAGCTTTCTTT.

The V and J genes are TRBV19 and TRBJ1-2, with D maybe TRBD1 (6 bases). From germline, CDR1 is LNHDA and CDR2 SQIVND (reference sequence). The CDR3 covers 14 residues. Between the trimmed V and J ends, which lost 9 bases and 2 bases, there was a span of 16 bases. The CDR3, as DNA: TGTGCCAGCCGGGGGGGACACGGGAACTATGGCTACACCTTC. The encoded protein is CASRGGHGNYGYTF.

The chain is built from TRBV5-5 and TRBJ1-1; D may be TRBD1 (5 bases). Germline values: CDR1 SGHKS, CDR2 YYEKEE (reference sequence). Trimming stripped 3 bases from V and 1 base from J, with 10 bases between. The CDR3 has 14 residues. DNA for the CDR3: TGTGCCAGCAGCTCGGGGGTTAGGAACACTGAAGCTTTCTTT. It encodes CASSSGVRNTEAFF.

The chain carries TRBV3-1 (or the pseudogene TRBV3-2) and TRBJ1-1; D gene unclear. There are 12 residues in the CDR3. Between the trimmed V and J ends, which lost 1 base and 8 bases, there was a span of 8 bases. Germline V gene data show CDR1 as LGHDT and CDR2 as YNNKEL (reference sequence). This chain's CDR3 is CASSQVGREAFF. The CDR3 DNA follows: TGTGCCAGCAGCCAAGTGGGCCGGGAAGCTTTCTTT.

V gene TRBV19 combines with J gene TRBJ1-6; 7 bases are shared with TRBD1. The CDR3 consists of 16 residues. V shed 5 bases, J shed 5 bases, and the junction held 9 bases outside the gene matches. Germline assignment: CDR1 LNHDA and CDR2 SQIVND (reference sequence). This CDR3 is CASSLPSTGNNSPLHF. DNA of the CDR3: TGTGCCAGTAGTCTTCCCTCGACAGGGAATAATTCACCCCTCCACTTT.

The V and J genes are TRBV27 and TRBJ2-3; 8 nucleotides align to TRBD1. The germline CDR1 and CDR2 sequences are MNHEY and SMNVEV (reference sequence). The length of the CDR3 is 15 residues. The J segment lost 3 bases and the V segment lost 3 bases, leaving 5 bases of the junction unmatched. CDR3 sequence: CASSLKGDRTDTQYF. The CDR3 nucleotides read TGTGCCAGCAGTTTGAAAGGGGACAGGACAGATACGCAGTATTTT.

This clone was seen once. This chain joins TRBV11-3 and TRBJ2-7, with TRBD1 matching over 9 bases. J lost 0 bases, V lost 1 base, and 4 bases had no gene match. In germline, CDR1 is SGHNT, CDR2 YENEEA. This CDR3 contains 16 residues. CDR3 sequence: CASSLASTGGSYEQYF. The DNA of the CDR3 is TGTGCCAGCAGCTTAGCTTCGACAGGGGGCTCCTACGAGCAGTACTTC.